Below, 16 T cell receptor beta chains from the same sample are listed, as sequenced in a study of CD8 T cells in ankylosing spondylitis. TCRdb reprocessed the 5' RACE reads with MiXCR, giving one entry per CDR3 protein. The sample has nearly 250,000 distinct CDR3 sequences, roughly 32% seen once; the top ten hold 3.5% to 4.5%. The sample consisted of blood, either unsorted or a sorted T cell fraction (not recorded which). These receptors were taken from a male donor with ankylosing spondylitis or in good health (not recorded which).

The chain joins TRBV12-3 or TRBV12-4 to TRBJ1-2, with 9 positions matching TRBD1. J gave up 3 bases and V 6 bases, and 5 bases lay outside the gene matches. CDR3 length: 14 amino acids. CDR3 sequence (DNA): TGTGCCAGCAGGGGACAGGGTAAAGACTATGGCTACACCTTC. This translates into CASRGQGKDYGYTF.

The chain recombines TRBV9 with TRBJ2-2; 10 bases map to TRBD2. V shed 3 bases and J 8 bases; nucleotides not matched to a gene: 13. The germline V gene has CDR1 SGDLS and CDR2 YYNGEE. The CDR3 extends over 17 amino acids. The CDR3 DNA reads TGTGCCAGCAGCGCCCTAGGTAGCGGGGGGTCTCCGGGGGAGCTGTTTTTT. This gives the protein CASSALGSGGSPGELFF.

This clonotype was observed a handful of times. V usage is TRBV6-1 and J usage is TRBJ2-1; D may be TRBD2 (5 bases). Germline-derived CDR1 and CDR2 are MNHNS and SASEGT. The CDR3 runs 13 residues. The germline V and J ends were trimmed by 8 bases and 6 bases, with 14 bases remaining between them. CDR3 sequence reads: CASRDFDINEQFF. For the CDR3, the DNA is TGTGCCAGCCGGGATTTTGACATCAATGAGCAGTTCTTC.

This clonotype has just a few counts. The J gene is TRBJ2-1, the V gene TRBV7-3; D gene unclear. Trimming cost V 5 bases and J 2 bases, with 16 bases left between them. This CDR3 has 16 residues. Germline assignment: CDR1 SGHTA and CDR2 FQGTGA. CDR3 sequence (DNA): TGTGCCAGCAGCCGTCTTAGGGCTACCACCTACAATGAGCAGTTCTTC. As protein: CASSRLRATTYNEQFF.

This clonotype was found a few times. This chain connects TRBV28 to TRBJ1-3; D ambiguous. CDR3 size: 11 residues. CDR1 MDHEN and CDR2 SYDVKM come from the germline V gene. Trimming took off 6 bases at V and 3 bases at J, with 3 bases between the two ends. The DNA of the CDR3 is TGTGCCAGCAGAATTGGAAACACCATATATTTT. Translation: CASRIGNTIYF.

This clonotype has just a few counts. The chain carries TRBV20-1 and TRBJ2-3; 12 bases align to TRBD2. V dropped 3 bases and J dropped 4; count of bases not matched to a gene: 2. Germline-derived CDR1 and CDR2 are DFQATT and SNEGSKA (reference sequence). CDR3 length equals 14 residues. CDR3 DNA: TGCAGTGCTAGCGGACTAGCGGGGTCAGATACGCAGTATTTT. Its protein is CSASGLAGSDTQYF.

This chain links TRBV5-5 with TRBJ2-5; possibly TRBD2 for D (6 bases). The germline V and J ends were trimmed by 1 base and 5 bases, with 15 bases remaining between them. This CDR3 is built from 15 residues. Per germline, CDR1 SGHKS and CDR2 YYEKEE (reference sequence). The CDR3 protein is CASSLSAGRGETQYF. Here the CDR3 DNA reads TGTGCCAGCAGCTTGTCGGCGGGGAGAGGGGAGACCCAGTACTTC. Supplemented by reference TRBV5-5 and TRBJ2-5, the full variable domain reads DAGVTQSPTHLIKTRGQQVTLRCSPISGHKSVSWYQQVLGQGPQFIFQYYEKEERGRGNFPDRFSARQFPNYSSELNVNALLLGDSALYLCASSLSAGRGETQYFGPGTRLLVL.

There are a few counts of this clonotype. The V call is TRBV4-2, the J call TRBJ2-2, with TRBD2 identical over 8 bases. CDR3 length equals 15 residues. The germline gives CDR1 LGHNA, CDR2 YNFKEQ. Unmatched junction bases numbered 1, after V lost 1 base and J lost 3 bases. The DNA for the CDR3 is TGTGCCAGCAGCCAAGCGGGGGGGCACACCGGGGAGCTGTTTTTT. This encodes CASSQAGGHTGELFF.

The CDR3 DNA follows: TGCAGCGTTGAGACTAGCCGGGAGGGGTTCTTC. Amino acid sequence: CSVETSREGFF. The chain is built from TRBV29-1 and TRBJ2-1; TRBD2 agrees at 8 bases. The ends lost 3 bases at V and 15 bases at J; junction bases unmatched: 7. CDR3 length: 11 amino acids. Germline CDR1 and CDR2: SQVTM and ANQGSEA.

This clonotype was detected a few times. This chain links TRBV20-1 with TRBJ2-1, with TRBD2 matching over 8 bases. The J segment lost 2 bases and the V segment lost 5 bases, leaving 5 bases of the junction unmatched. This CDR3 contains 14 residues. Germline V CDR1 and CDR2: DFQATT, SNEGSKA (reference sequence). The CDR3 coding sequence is TGCAGTGCTTCTCGGGGGGGCACCTACAATGAGCAGTTCTTC. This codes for CSASRGGTYNEQFF.

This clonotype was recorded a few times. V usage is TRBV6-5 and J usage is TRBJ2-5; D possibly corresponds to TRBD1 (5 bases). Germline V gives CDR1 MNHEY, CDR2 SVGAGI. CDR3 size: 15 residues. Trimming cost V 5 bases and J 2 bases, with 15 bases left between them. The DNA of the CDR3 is TGTGCCAGCAGTACCGACAGTGAACAGCAAGAGACCCAGTACTTC. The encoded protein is CASSTDSEQQETQYF.

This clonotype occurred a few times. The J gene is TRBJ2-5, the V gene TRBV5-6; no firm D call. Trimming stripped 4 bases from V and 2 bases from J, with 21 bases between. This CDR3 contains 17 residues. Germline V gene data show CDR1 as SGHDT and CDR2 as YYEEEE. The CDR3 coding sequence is TGTGCCAGCAGCCCGCTTAAAGGGATCGGTGGGCAAGAGACCCAGTACTTC. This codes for CASSPLKGIGGQETQYF.

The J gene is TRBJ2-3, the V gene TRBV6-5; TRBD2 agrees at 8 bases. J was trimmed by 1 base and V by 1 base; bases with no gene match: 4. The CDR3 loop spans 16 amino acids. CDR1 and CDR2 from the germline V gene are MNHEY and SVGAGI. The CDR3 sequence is CASSYWAGRGTDTQYF. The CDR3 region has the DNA TGTGCCAGCAGTTACTGGGCCGGGAGGGGCACAGATACGCAGTATTTT.

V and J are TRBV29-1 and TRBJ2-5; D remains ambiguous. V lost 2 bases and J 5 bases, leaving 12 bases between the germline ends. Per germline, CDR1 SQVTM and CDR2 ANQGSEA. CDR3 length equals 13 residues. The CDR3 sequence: CSVEIPGPETQYF. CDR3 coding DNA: TGCAGCGTTGAAATACCGGGCCCCGAGACCCAGTACTTC.

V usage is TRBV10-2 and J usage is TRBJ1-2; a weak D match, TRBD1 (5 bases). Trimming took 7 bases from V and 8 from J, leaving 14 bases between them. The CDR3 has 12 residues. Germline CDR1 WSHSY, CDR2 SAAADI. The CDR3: CASNDWGSGYTF. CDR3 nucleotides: TGCGCCAGCAACGACTGGGGGAGCGGCTACACCTTC.

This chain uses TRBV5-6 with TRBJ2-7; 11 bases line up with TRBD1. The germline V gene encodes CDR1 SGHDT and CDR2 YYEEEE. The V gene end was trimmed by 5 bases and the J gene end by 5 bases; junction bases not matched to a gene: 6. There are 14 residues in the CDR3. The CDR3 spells CASRVGQGAHEQYF. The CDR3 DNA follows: TGTGCCAGCAGGGTTGGACAGGGGGCCCACGAGCAGTACTTC.